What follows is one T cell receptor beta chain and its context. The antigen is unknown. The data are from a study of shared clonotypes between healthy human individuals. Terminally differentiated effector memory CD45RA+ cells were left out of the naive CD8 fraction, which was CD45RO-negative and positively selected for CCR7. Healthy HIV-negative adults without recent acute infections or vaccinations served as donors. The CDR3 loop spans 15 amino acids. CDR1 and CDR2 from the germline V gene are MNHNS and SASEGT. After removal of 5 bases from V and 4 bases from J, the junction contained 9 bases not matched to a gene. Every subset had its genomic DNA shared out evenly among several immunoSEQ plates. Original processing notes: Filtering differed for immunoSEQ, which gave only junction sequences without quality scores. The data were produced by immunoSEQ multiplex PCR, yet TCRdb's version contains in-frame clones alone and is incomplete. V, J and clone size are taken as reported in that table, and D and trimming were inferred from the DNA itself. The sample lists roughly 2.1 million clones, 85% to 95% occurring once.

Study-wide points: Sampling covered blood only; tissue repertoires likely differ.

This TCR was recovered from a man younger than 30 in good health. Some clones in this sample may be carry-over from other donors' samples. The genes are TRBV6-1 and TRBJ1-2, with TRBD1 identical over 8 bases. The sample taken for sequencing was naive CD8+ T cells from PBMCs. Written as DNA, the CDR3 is TGTGCCAGCAGTCCCGGGACAGGATTCTTCTATGGCTACACCTTC. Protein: CASSPGTGFFYGYTF.